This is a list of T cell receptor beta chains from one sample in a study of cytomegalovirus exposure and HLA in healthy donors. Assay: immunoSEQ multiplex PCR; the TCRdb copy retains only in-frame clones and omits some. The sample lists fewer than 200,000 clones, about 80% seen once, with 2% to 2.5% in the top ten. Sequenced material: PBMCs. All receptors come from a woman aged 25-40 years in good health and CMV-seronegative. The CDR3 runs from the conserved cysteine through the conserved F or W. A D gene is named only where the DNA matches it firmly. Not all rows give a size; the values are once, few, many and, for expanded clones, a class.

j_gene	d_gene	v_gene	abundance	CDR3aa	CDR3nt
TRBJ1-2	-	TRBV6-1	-	CASSVRGVGSYGYTF	TGTGCCAGCAGTGTTCGCGGGGTGGGGAGCTATGGCTACACCTTC
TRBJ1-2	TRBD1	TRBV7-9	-	CASGEDRRSANYGYTF	TGTGCCAGCGGCGAGGACAGGCGAAGCGCTAACTATGGCTACACCTTC
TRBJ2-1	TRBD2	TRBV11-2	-	CASSRSGGGSYNEQFF	TGTGCCAGCAGTCGTAGCGGGGGGGGCTCCTACAATGAGCAGTTCTTC
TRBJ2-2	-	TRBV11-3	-	CASSLGLPGELFF	TGTGCCAGCAGCTTAGGACTACCGGGGGAGCTGTTTTTT
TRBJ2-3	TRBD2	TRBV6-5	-	CASRPLAGVTDTQYF	TGTGCCAGCAGGCCTCTAGCGGGGGTCACAGATACGCAGTATTTT
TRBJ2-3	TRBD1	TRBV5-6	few	CASSLRTGGADTQYF	TGTGCCAGCAGCTTGAGGACAGGGGGCGCAGATACGCAGTATTTT
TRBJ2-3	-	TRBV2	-	CASSAGTQGYF	TGTGCCAGCAGCGCCGGGACTCAGGGGTATTTT
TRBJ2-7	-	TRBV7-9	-	CASSLPPARSYEQYF	TGTGCCAGCAGCCTCCCGCCCGCTCGGTCCTACGAGCAGTACTTC
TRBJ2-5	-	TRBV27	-	CASSLPGSGTQYF	TGTGCCAGCAGTTTGCCCGGGTCTGGGACCCAGTACTTC
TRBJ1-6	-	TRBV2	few	CASSGEVNSPLHF	TGTGCCAGCAGTGGGGAGGTTAATTCACCCCTCCACTTT
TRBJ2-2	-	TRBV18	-	CASSPGQLSNTGELFF	TGTGCCAGCTCACCGGGACAACTCTCGAACACCGGGGAGCTGTTTTTT
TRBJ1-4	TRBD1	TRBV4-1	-	CASSQVVAGGKLFF	TGCGCCAGCAGCCAAGTGGTTGCAGGGGGTAAACTGTTTTTT
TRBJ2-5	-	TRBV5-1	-	CASIGRAWETQYF	TGCGCCAGCATTGGGCGGGCCTGGGAGACCCAGTACTTC
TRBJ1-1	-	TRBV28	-	CATQTNTEAFF	TGTGCCACACAGACGAACACTGAAGCTTTCTTT
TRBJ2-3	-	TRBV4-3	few	CASSQGQGIGTDTQYF	TGCGCCAGCAGCCAAGGCCAGGGGATTGGCACAGATACGCAGTATTTT
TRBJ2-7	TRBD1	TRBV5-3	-	CARSPLGQPTYEQYF	TGTGCCAGAAGCCCCCTGGGACAGCCTACCTACGAGCAGTACTTC
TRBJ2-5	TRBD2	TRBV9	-	CASSLGTSGAETQYF	TGTGCCAGCAGCCTTGGGACTAGCGGGGCGGAGACCCAGTACTTC
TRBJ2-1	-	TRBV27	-	CASSRTDSYNEQFF	TGTGCCAGCAGTCGGACAGACTCCTACAATGAGCAGTTCTTC
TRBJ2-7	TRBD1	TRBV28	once	CASSFRDRAYEQYF	TGTGCCAGCAGTTTCCGGGACAGGGCCTACGAGCAGTACTTC
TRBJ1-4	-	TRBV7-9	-	CASSKGPTGLANEKLFF	TGTGCCAGCAGCAAAGGTCCCACAGGGCTAGCTAATGAAAAACTGTTTTTT
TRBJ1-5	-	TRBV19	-	CASSILQAQGQPQHF	TGTGCCAGTAGTATACTACAGGCCCAAGGGCAGCCCCAGCATTTT
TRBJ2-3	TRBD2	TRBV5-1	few	CASSLVASGVHGADTQYF	TGCGCCAGCAGCTTGGTGGCTAGCGGGGTTCACGGGGCAGATACGCAGTATTTT
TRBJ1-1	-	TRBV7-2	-	CASSSSGNTEAFF	TGTGCCAGCAGCTCGTCGGGGAACACTGAAGCTTTCTTT
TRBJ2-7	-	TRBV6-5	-	CASSYKFSGAPYEQYF	TGTGCCAGCAGTTACAAATTTTCAGGGGCACCCTACGAGCAGTACTTC
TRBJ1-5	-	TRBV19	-	CASKQGGYNQPQHF	TGTGCCAGTAAACAGGGAGGGTACAATCAGCCCCAGCATTTT
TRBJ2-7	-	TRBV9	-	CASSETGYEQYF	TGTGCCAGCAGCGAAACAGGGTACGAGCAGTACTTC
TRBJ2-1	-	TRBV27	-	CASSFFDEQFF	TGTGCCAGCAGTTTCTTCGATGAGCAGTTCTTC
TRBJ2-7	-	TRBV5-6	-	CASSGEWGGPYHYEQYF	TGTGCCAGCAGCGGCGAATGGGGGGGGCCCTATCACTACGAGCAGTACTTC
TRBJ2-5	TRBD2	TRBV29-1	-	CSVDLGGGGETQYF	TGCAGCGTTGACCTCGGGGGGGGAGGCGAGACCCAGTACTTC
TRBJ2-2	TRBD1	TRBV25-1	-	CASSRTGDNTGELFF	TGTGCCAGCAGTAGGACAGGTGACAACACCGGGGAGCTGTTTTTT
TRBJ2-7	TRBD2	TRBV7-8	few	CASSPTGLAATYEQYF	TGTGCCAGCAGCCCTACCGGGCTAGCGGCTACCTACGAGCAGTACTTC
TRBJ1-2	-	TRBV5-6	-	CASSLGAGYGYTF	TGTGCCAGCAGCTTGGGGGCTGGCTATGGCTACACCTTC
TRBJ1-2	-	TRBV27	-	CASRAFYGYTF	TGTGCCAGCAGGGCCTTCTATGGCTACACCTTC
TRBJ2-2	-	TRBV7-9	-	CASTPPHRPGELFF	TGTGCCAGCACCCCCCCCCACAGACCCGGGGAGCTGTTTTTT
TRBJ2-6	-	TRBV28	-	CASKQASGANVLTF	TGTGCCAGCAAACAGGCCTCTGGGGCCAACGTCCTGACTTTC
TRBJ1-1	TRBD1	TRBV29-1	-	CSVHRQGGQAFF	TGCAGCGTCCACAGACAGGGTGGCCAAGCTTTCTTT
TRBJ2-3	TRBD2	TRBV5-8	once	CASSLGLADSTDTQYF	TGTGCCAGCAGCTTGGGCCTAGCGGATAGCACAGATACGCAGTATTTT
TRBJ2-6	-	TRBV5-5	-	CASSPGAGVSGANVLTF	TGTGCCAGCAGCCCCGGTGCAGGGGTCTCTGGGGCCAACGTCCTGACTTTC
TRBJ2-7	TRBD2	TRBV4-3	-	CASSQDQPSGRVGEQYF	TGCGCCAGCAGCCAAGACCAACCTAGCGGGAGGGTCGGGGAGCAGTACTTC
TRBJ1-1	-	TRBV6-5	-	CASRKGRVETEAFF	TGTGCCAGCAGAAAAGGCAGGGTGGAGACTGAAGCTTTCTTT
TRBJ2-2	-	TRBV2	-	CASGRYTGELFF	TGTGCCAGCGGCCGTTACACCGGGGAGCTGTTTTTT